This T cell receptor (beta chain) was identified in a study of CXCR3-negative and CXCR3-positive naive CD8 T cells. Study findings and constraints: Memory CD8+ cells showed much lower diversity, while both naive subsets displayed comparably high diversity. Fresh PBMCs were used in most assays, and CXCR3 expression partially decreased after cryopreservation. CXCR3-expressing naive cells carried TRB CDR3s more hydrophobic than those of CXCR3-negative naive cells.

CDR3 length: 13 amino acids. Germline CDR1 and CDR2: SQVTM and ANQGSEA. The CD45RO-CCR7+CD27+CD95- phenotype denoted naive CD8+ T cells. UMI labels and 5' RACE were used to prepare the TRB cDNA libraries. TCRdb re-called the 5' RACE reads and shows each CDR3 protein once, DNA omitted. The repertoire table contains about 89,000 distinct CDR3 sequences. As to this clonotype: Its antigen is still unknown.

The sequenced sample was naive CXCR3+ CD8+ T cells from blood. Subset given: CD45RO-CCR7+CD27+CD95- naive CD8+ T cells expressing CXCR3 (TNR3+). This TCR came from a human donor in good health. Some clones in this sample may be carry-over from other donors' samples. This sequence joins TRBV29-1 and TRBJ1-1; with no DNA, the TCRdb D assignment of TRBD1 cannot be verified. CDR3 sequence: CSVDTGMNTEAFF.